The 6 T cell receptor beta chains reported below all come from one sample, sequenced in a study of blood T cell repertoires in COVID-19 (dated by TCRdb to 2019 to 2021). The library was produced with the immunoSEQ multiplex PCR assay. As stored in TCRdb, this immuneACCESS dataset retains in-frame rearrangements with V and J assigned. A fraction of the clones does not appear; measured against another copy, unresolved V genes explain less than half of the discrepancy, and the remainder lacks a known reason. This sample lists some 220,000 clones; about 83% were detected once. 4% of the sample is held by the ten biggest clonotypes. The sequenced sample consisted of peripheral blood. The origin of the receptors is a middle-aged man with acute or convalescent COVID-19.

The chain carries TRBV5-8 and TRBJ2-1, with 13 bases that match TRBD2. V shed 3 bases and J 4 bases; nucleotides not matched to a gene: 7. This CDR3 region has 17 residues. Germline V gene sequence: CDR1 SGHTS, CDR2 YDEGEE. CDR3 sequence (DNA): TGTGCCAGCAGCTCGGACAGGGGACTAGCGGGATACAATGAGCAGTTCTTC. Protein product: CASSSDRGLAGYNEQFF.

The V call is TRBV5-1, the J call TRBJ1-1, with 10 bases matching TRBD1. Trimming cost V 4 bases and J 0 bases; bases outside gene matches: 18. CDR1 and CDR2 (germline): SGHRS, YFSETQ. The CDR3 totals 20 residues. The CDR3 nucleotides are TGCGCCAGCAGCCCCCCGGGACAGGGGTTTCATTTAGGGTTGAACACTGAAGCTTTCTTT. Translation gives CASSPPGQGFHLGLNTEAFF.

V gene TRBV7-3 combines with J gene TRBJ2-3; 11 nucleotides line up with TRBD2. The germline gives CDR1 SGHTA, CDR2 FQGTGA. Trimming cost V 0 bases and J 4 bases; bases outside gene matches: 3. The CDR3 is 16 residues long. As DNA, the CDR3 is TGTGCCAGCAGCTTAACAACTAGCGGGAGCGCAGATACGCAGTATTTT. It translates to CASSLTTSGSADTQYF.

The CDR3 sequence: CASSRGQDRLKNEKLFF. CDR3 DNA sequence: TGTGCCAGCAGCCGAGGACAGGATCGCCTAAAGAATGAAAAACTGTTTTTT. V is TRBV14 and J is TRBJ1-4; 7 nucleotides match TRBD1. Germline V lookup: CDR1 SGHDN, CDR2 FVKESK. V was pared by 4 bases and J by 5 bases, with 13 bases of the junction left unmatched. The CDR3 totals 17 residues.

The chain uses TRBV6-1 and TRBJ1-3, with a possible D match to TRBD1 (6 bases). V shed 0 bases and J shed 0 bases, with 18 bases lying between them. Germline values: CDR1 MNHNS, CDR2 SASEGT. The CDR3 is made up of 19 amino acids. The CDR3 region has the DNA TGTGCCAGCAGTGAAGCGGGACAAGCCTTTGGCCGCTCTGGAAACACCATATATTTT. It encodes CASSEAGQAFGRSGNTIYF.

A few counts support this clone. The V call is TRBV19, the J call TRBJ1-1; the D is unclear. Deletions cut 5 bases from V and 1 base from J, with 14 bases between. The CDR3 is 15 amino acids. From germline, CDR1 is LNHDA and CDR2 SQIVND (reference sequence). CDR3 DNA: TGTGCCAGTAGTTCCATACGATCGGGGAACACTGAAGCTTTCTTT. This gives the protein CASSSIRSGNTEAFF.